The rows below give T cell receptor beta chains drawn from one sample of a study of persistence of HIV-infected CD4 T cells. These receptors are not linked to any known antigen. The assay was immunoSEQ multiplex PCR, and TCRdb's table has in-frame clones only and misses some. The repertoire includes 35,000 to 50,000 clones, approximately 90% of them detected once, and about 2% sits in the top ten. Sample: CD4+ T cells sorted from PBMCs after roughly 18-hour stimulation, taken from a patient who received antiretroviral therapy. The source of these receptors is an adult man with HIV who was CMV-seropositive. CDR3s include the opening cysteine and the closing phenylalanine or tryptophan. A D gene is named only where the DNA matches it firmly. Rows may omit the clone size; those that give it use once, few, many or a size class.

size: NA; J: TRBJ1-1; D: NA; V: TRBV3-1/TRBV3-2; CDR3: CASSQPRQVGTEAFF; DNA: TGTGCCAGCAGCCAACCCCGACAGGTTGGCACTGAAGCTTTCTTT
size: NA; J: TRBJ1-6; D: TRBD1; V: TRBV6-4; CDR3: CASSDLGQGRSPLHF; DNA: TGTGCCAGCAGTGACTTGGGACAGGGGCGGTCACCCCTCCACTTT
size: NA; J: TRBJ2-7; D: TRBD1; V: TRBV5-1; CDR3: CASSGGDETGAYEQHF; DNA: TGCGCCAGCAGCGGTGGGGATGAGACAGGGGCTTACGAGCAGCACTTC
size: NA; J: TRBJ1-2; D: NA; V: TRBV10-3; CDR3: CAISESPTANYGYTF; DNA: TGTGCCATCAGTGAGTCTCCGACAGCTAACTATGGCTACACCTTC
size: NA; J: TRBJ2-1; D: NA; V: TRBV7-9; CDR3: CASSLKGGRDNEQFF; DNA: TGTGCCAGCAGCTTAAAGGGTGGAAGGGACAATGAGCAGTTCTTC
size: NA; J: TRBJ1-2; D: NA; V: TRBV11-3; CDR3: CASRAAGPYGYTF; DNA: TGTGCCAGCCGAGCCGCGGGACCCTATGGCTACACCTTC
size: NA; J: TRBJ1-5; D: NA; V: TRBV6-1; CDR3: CASSETDGGNQPQHF; DNA: TGTGCCAGCAGTGAAACCGACGGTGGCAATCAGCCCCAGCATTTT
size: NA; J: TRBJ2-7; D: NA; V: TRBV19; CDR3: CASSTQAGTPSYEQYF; DNA: TGTGCCAGTAGTACACAGGCCGGGACACCCTCCTACGAGCAGTACTTC
size: NA; J: TRBJ2-3; D: NA; V: TRBV3-1/TRBV3-2; CDR3: CASSQVENTQYF; DNA: TGTGCCAGCAGCCAAGTCGAAAATACGCAGTATTTT
size: NA; J: TRBJ1-2; D: NA; V: TRBV2; CDR3: CASSQDRINFNNYGYTF; DNA: TGTGCCAGCAGTCAAGACAGGATCAATTTTAATAACTATGGCTACACCTTC
size: NA; J: TRBJ2-2; D: TRBD1; V: TRBV7-7; CDR3: CASSLDRGLSTGELFF; DNA: TGTGCCAGCAGCTTGGACAGGGGGCTTAGCACCGGGGAGCTGTTTTTT
size: NA; J: TRBJ1-1; D: TRBD1; V: TRBV28; CDR3: CASSPRDRDAPEAFF; DNA: TGTGCCAGCAGTCCTCGGGACAGGGATGCTCCTGAAGCTTTCTTT
size: NA; J: TRBJ1-1; D: NA; V: TRBV7-2; CDR3: CASSLNGGGNTEAFF; DNA: TGTGCCAGCAGCTTAAACGGGGGCGGGAACACTGAAGCTTTCTTT
size: NA; J: TRBJ2-7; D: NA; V: TRBV24-1; CDR3: CATSDSGQNNLGQYF; DNA: TGTGCCACCAGTGATTCAGGACAGAACAATTTGGGGCAGTACTTC
size: NA; J: TRBJ2-7; D: TRBD1; V: TRBV29-1; CDR3: CSVAIGTGAYEQYF; DNA: TGCAGCGTCGCGATCGGGACAGGGGCCTACGAGCAGTACTTC
size: NA; J: TRBJ2-7; D: TRBD1; V: TRBV18; CDR3: CASSPGDRDSYEQYF; DNA: TGTGCCAGCTCACCAGGGGACAGAGACTCCTACGAGCAGTACTTC
size: NA; J: TRBJ2-7; D: NA; V: TRBV3-1/TRBV3-2; CDR3: CASSIRDRRYEQYF; DNA: TGTGCCAGCTCGATCCGGGACCGTAGATACGAGCAGTACTTC
size: NA; J: TRBJ1-2; D: NA; V: TRBV28; CDR3: CASSPPGQPYGYTF; DNA: TGTGCCAGCAGTCCCCCTGGACAACCCTATGGCTACACCTTC
size: once; J: TRBJ2-7; D: NA; V: TRBV5-4; CDR3: CASSQMVARDEQYF; DNA: TGTGCCAGCAGCCAGATGGTCGCCAGGGACGAGCAGTACTTC
size: NA; J: TRBJ2-5; D: NA; V: TRBV5-1; CDR3: CASSLTGGTQETQYF; DNA: TGCGCCAGCAGCTTGACGGGGGGCACCCAAGAGACCCAGTACTTC
size: NA; J: TRBJ2-7; D: NA; V: TRBV15; CDR3: CATSDTIGVFYEQYF; DNA: TGTGCCACCAGCGATACCATCGGGGTTTTCTACGAGCAGTACTTC
size: NA; J: TRBJ2-7; D: TRBD1; V: TRBV5-4; CDR3: CASSLAGQGYEQYF; DNA: TGTGCCAGCAGCTTGGCAGGACAGGGATACGAGCAGTACTTC
size: once; J: TRBJ2-5; D: TRBD1; V: TRBV2; CDR3: CASTRDREETQYF; DNA: TGTGCCAGCACCCGGGACAGAGAAGAGACCCAGTACTTC
size: NA; J: TRBJ1-5; D: NA; V: TRBV10-3; CDR3: CAISDPGSLNQPQHF; DNA: TGTGCCATCAGTGATCCCGGGAGCCTCAATCAGCCCCAGCATTTT
size: NA; J: TRBJ1-2; D: NA; V: TRBV7-8; CDR3: CASSLAGHRNYGYTF; DNA: TGTGCCAGCAGCTTAGCGGGACACCGTAACTATGGCTACACCTTC
size: NA; J: TRBJ2-1; D: TRBD1; V: TRBV6-5; CDR3: CASRRDRGSREQFF; DNA: TGTGCCAGCCGACGGGACAGGGGGTCTAGGGAGCAGTTCTTC
size: NA; J: TRBJ1-1; D: TRBD1; V: TRBV2; CDR3: CASSSDRMNTEAFF; DNA: TGTGCCAGCAGCTCGGACAGGATGAACACTGAAGCTTTCTTT
size: NA; J: TRBJ1-5; D: TRBD1; V: TRBV28; CDR3: CASSPAGQGPHQPQHF; DNA: TGTGCCAGCAGTCCCGCCGGACAGGGACCACATCAGCCCCAGCATTTT
size: once; J: TRBJ2-5; D: NA; V: TRBV2; CDR3: CASTGLQETQYF; DNA: TGTGCCAGCACGGGATTACAAGAGACCCAGTACTTC
size: NA; J: TRBJ2-2; D: TRBD2; V: TRBV5-1; CDR3: CASLTSTNTGELFF; DNA: TGCGCCAGTTTGACTAGCACAAACACCGGGGAGCTGTTTTTT
size: NA; J: TRBJ2-1; D: NA; V: TRBV18; CDR3: CASSSGYNEQFF; DNA: TGTGCCAGCTCATCGGGTTACAATGAGCAGTTCTTC
size: once; J: TRBJ2-3; D: TRBD2; V: TRBV6-1; CDR3: CASSDPRGAGARDTQYF; DNA: TGTGCCAGCAGTGATCCACGGGGAGCGGGGGCCAGGGATACGCAGTATTTT
size: NA; J: TRBJ1-6; D: NA; V: TRBV7-9; CDR3: CASSPRTSDSPLHF; DNA: TGTGCCAGCAGCCCCCGGACATCGGATTCACCCCTCCACTTT
size: NA; J: TRBJ2-7; D: NA; V: TRBV15; CDR3: CATSRGVGPNEQYF; DNA: TGTGCCACCAGCAGAGGCGTGGGTCCAAACGAGCAGTACTTC
size: NA; J: TRBJ2-7; D: NA; V: TRBV28; CDR3: CASIDSRTTSYEQYF; DNA: TGTGCCAGCATCGACAGCCGAACCACCTCCTACGAGCAGTACTTC
size: NA; J: TRBJ1-2; D: TRBD1; V: TRBV2; CDR3: CASTGTGSNYGYTF; DNA: TGTGCCAGCACCGGGACAGGGTCTAACTATGGCTACACCTTC
size: once; J: TRBJ2-1; D: TRBD1; V: TRBV19; CDR3: CASSPRTGGPSRTYNEQFF; DNA: TGTGCCAGTAGTCCAAGGACAGGGGGCCCCTCTCGGACCTACAATGAGCAGTTCTTC
size: NA; J: TRBJ1-6; D: NA; V: TRBV18; CDR3: CASSPGPNSPLHF; DNA: TGTGCCAGCTCACCAGGTCCTAATTCACCCCTCCACTTT
size: NA; J: TRBJ2-1; D: TRBD2; V: TRBV7-2; CDR3: CASSFSGGNYNEQFF; DNA: TGTGCCAGCAGCTTCAGCGGGGGCAACTACAATGAGCAGTTCTTC
size: few; J: TRBJ1-2; D: NA; V: TRBV6-5; CDR3: CASSTSGTVGYTF; DNA: TGTGCCAGCAGTACCTCGGGGACGGTGGGCTACACCTTC
size: NA; J: TRBJ1-2; D: NA; V: TRBV18; CDR3: CASSPPGGSYGYTF; DNA: TGTGCCAGCTCACCACCGGGGGGCAGCTATGGCTACACCTTC
size: NA; J: TRBJ1-5; D: TRBD1; V: TRBV6-2/TRBV6-3; CDR3: CASSLPWDRGLQPQHF; DNA: TGTGCCAGCAGCCTACCTTGGGACAGGGGGCTTCAGCCCCAGCATTTT
size: NA; J: TRBJ2-7; D: NA; V: TRBV7-2; CDR3: CASSLVRGPGYEQYF; DNA: TGTGCCAGCAGCTTAGTCCGGGGGCCCGGGTACGAGCAGTACTTC
size: NA; J: TRBJ1-1; D: NA; V: TRBV7-8; CDR3: CASSLEGSKNTEAFF; DNA: TGTGCCAGCAGCTTAGAGGGCAGCAAAAACACTGAAGCTTTCTTT
size: once; J: TRBJ2-3; D: TRBD2; V: TRBV3-1/TRBV3-2; CDR3: CASSRTSGGNTDTQYF; DNA: TGTGCCAGCAGCCGGACTAGCGGGGGCAACACAGATACGCAGTATTTT
size: NA; J: TRBJ1-2; D: NA; V: TRBV7-2; CDR3: CASSLGGNIGYTF; DNA: TGTGCCAGCAGCTTAGGGGGAAATATTGGCTACACCTTC
size: NA; J: TRBJ2-3; D: NA; V: TRBV29-1; CDR3: CSARGAGTDTQYF; DNA: TGCAGCGCGAGGGGGGCGGGCACAGATACGCAGTATTTT
size: NA; J: TRBJ2-6; D: NA; V: TRBV19; CDR3: CASSLRGAAGANVLTF; DNA: TGTGCCAGTAGTCTCAGGGGGGCTGCTGGGGCCAACGTCCTGACTTTC
size: NA; J: TRBJ1-3; D: TRBD1; V: TRBV6-1; CDR3: CASSAWTTGQRNTIYF; DNA: TGTGCCAGCAGTGCCTGGACGACAGGGCAACGAAACACCATATATTTT